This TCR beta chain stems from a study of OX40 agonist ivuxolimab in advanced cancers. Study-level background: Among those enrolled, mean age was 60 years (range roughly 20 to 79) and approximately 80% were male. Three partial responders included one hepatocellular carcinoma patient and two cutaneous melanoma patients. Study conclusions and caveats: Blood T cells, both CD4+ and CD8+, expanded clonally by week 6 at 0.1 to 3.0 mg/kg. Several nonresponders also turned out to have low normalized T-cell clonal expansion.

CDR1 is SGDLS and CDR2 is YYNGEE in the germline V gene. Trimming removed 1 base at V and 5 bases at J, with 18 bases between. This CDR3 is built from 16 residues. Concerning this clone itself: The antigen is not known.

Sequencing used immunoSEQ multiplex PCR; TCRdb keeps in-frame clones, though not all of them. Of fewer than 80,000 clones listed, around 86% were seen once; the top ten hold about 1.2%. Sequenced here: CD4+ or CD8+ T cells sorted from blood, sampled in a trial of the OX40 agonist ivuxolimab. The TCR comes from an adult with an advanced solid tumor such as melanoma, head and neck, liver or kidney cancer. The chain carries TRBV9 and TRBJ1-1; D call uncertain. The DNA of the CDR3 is TGTGCCAGCAGCGTAACATCCGGGAGGTCGAGTACTGAAGCTTTCTTT. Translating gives CASSVTSGRSSTEAFF. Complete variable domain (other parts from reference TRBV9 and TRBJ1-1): DSGVTQTPKHLITATGQRVTLRCSPRSGDLSVYWYQQSLDQGLQFLIQYYNGEERAKGNILERFSAQQFPDLHSELNLSSLELGDSALYFCASSVTSGRSSTEAFFGQGTRLTVV.